This T cell receptor (beta chain) was captured by sequencing in a study of cytomegalovirus exposure and HLA in healthy donors. J gave up 4 bases and V 6 bases, and 5 bases lay outside the gene matches. The germline CDR1 and CDR2 sequences are MNHEY and SVGAGI. The CDR3 length is 13 residues. Study results and caveats: When analyzed later, a missense DCLRE1C variant was found to be linked to TCR beta V- and J-gene trimming.

On this clone: The antigen is undetermined.

Primers for the PCR totalled 60 Vbeta and 13 Jbeta. Sequenced by immunoSEQ multiplex PCR; TCRdb stores in-frame clones only, minus some. The repertoire has around 94,000 clones, around 68% of them found once; the top ten carry about 4.3%. The chain is built from TRBV6-5 and TRBJ2-5; 7 bases are a match to TRBD1. The TCR originated in a human donor in good health. Specimen: PBMCs. CDR3 residues: CASRHRDRETQYF. CDR3 sequence (DNA): TGTGCCAGCAGACACCGGGACAGAGAGACCCAGTACTTC.